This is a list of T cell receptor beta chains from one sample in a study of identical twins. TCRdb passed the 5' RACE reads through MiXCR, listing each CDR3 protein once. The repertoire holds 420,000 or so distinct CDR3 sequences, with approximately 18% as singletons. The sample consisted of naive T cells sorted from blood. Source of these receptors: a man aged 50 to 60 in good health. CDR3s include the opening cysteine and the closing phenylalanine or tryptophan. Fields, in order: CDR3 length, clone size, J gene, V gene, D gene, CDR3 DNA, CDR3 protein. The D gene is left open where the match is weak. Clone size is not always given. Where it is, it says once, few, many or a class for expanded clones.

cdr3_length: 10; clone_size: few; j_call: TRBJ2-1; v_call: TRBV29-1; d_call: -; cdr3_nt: TGCAGCGTTCCAGACAATGAGCAGTTCTTC; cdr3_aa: CSVPDNEQFF
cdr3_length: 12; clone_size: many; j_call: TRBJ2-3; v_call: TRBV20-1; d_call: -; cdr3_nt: TGCAGTGCTAGCCGGGGGAAAAATACGCAGTATTTT; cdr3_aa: CSASRGKNTQYF
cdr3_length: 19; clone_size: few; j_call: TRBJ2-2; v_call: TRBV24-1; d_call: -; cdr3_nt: TGTGCCACCAGTGATTCTAGAGGATCAGGGGCGAATGTATTCGGGGAGCTGTTTTTT; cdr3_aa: CATSDSRGSGANVFGELFF
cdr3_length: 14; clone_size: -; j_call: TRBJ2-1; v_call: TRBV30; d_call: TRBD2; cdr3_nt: TGTGCCTGGTGGACTAGCGGGCACTACAATGAGCAGTTCTTC; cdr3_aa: CAWWTSGHYNEQFF
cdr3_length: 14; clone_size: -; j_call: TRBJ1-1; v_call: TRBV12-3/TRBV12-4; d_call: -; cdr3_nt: TGTGCCAGCAGTTATGGAGGAGAGAACACTGAAGCTTTCTTT; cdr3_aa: CASSYGGENTEAFF
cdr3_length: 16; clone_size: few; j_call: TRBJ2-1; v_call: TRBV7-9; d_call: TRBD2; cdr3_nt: TGTGCCAGCAGCTTAGTCGGAGCGGGAGGGCCCAATGAGCAGTTCTTC; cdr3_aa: CASSLVGAGGPNEQFF
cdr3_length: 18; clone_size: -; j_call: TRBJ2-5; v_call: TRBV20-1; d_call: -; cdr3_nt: TGCAGTGCTAGAGATCCCTGGAGTGGGGCCAAGTACCAAGAGACCCAGTACTTC; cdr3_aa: CSARDPWSGAKYQETQYF
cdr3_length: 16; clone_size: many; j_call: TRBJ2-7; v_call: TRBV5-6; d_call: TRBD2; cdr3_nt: TGTGCCAGCAGCTCACCGGGACTAGCGAGATCCTACGAGCAGTACTTC; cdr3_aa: CASSSPGLARSYEQYF
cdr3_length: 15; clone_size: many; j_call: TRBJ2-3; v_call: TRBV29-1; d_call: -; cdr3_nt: TGCAGCGTTGATAAGGACCTCTTTAGCACAGATACGCAGTATTTT; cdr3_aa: CSVDKDLFSTDTQYF
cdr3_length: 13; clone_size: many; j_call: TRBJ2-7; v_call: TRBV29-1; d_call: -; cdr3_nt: TGCAGCGTTCGGGACGGCCTCTCCTACGAGCAGTACTTC; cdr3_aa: CSVRDGLSYEQYF
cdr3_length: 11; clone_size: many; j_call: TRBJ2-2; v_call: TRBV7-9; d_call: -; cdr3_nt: TGTGCCCGCCAAGGTGCCGGGGAGCTGTTTTTT; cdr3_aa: CARQGAGELFF
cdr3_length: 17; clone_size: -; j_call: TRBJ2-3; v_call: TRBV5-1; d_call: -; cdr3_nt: TGCGCCAGCAGCCCGACGGAGGGGCAGGGGAACACAGATACGCAGTATTTT; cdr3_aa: CASSPTEGQGNTDTQYF
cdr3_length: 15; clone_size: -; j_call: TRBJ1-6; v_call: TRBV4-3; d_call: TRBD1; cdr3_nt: TGCGCCAGCAGCGGCAGGGGGCTTTATAATTCACCCCTCCACTTT; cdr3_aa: CASSGRGLYNSPLHF
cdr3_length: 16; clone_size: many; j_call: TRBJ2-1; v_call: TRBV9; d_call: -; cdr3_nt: TGTGCCAGCAGCGTAGGGTTAGCGACCTCCTACAATGAGCAGTTCTTC; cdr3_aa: CASSVGLATSYNEQFF
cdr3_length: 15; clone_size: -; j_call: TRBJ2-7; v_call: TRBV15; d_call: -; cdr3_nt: TGTGCCACCAGCAGAGATCCCGGGACCTCCTACGAGCAGTACTTC; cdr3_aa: CATSRDPGTSYEQYF
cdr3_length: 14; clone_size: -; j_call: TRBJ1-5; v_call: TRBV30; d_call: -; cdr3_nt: TGTGCCTGGAGTATCACGGGGTCGAACCAGCCCCAGCATTTT; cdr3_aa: CAWSITGSNQPQHF
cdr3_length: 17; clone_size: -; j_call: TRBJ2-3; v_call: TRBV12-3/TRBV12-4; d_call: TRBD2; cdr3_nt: TGTGCCAGCAGTTTTAGTATCTTTAGGACTAGCGGCCCCTGGGCGTATTTT; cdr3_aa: CASSFSIFRTSGPWAYF
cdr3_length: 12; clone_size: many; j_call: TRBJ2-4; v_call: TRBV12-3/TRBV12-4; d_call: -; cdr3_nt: TGTGCCAGCAAATTAGCCAAAAACATTCAGTACTTC; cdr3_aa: CASKLAKNIQYF
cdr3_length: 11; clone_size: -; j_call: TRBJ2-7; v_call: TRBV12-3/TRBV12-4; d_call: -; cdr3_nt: TGTGCCAGCAGTTTAGACGGCGAGCAGTACTTC; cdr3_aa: CASSLDGEQYF
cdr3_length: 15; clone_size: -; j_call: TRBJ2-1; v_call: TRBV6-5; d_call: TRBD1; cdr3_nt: TGTGCCAGCAGTTACTACAGGGGGCCTCAGGGTGAGCAGTTCTTC; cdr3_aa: CASSYYRGPQGEQFF
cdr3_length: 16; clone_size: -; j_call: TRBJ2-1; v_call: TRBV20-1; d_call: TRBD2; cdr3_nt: TGCAGTGCTAGAGTCGACGGACTAGCTGTCTACAATGAGCAGTTCTTC; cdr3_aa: CSARVDGLAVYNEQFF
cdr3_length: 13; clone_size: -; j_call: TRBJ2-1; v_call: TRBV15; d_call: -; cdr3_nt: TGTGCCACCAGCAGGTATAACTACAATGAGCAGTTCTTC; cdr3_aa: CATSRYNYNEQFF
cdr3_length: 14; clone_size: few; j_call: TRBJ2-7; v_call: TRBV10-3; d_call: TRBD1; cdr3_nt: TGTGCCATCAGTGATTACGGGGACAGGGGCGAGCAGTACTTC; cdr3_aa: CAISDYGDRGEQYF
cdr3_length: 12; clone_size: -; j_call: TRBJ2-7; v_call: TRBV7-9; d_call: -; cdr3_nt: TGTGTCAGCAGCTTCTCCTCCTACGAGCAGTACTTC; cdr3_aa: CVSSFSSYEQYF
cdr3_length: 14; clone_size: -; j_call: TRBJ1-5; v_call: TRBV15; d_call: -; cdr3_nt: TGTGCCACCAGCAGAGTGTCAGGCAATCAGCCCCAGCATTTT; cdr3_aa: CATSRVSGNQPQHF
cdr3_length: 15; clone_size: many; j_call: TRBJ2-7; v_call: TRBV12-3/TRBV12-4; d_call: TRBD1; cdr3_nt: TGTGCCAGCAGTAAAGAACAGGGGCGCTCCTACGAGCAGTACTTC; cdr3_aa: CASSKEQGRSYEQYF
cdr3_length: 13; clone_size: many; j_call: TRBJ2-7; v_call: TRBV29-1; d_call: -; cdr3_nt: TGCAGCGTTCCGGGAGTACTGGCCTACGAGCAGTACTTC; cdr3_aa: CSVPGVLAYEQYF
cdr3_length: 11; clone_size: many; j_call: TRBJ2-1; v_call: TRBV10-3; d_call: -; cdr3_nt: TGTGCCATCAAAGAAGCGGATGAGCAGTTCTTC; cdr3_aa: CAIKEADEQFF
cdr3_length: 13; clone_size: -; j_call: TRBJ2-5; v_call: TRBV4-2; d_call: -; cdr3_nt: TGTGCCAGCAGCCAAGATAATGCTGGGACCCAGTACTTC; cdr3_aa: CASSQDNAGTQYF
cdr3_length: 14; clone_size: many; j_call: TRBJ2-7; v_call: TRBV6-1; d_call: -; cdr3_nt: TGTGCCAGCTCCAAAACGGGGGACCTCTACGAGCAGTACTTC; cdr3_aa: CASSKTGDLYEQYF
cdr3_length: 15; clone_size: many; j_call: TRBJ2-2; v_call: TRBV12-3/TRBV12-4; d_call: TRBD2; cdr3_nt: TGTGCCAGTGGGACTAGCGGGAGCGACACCGGGGAGCTGTTTTTT; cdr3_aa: CASGTSGSDTGELFF
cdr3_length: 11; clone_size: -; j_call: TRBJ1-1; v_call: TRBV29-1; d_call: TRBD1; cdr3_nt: TGCAGCGTTGGACTACAGGGGGAAGCTTTCTTT; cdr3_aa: CSVGLQGEAFF
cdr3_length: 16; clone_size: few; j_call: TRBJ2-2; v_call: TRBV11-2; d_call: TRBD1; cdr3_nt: TGTGCCAGCAGCCCTGGACAGGGGGCGGTCACCGGGGAGCTGTTTTTT; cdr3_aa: CASSPGQGAVTGELFF
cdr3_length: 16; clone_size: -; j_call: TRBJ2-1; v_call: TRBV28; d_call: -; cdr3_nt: TGTGCCAGCAGTTTAAAAGACTGGTGGTCCTACAATGAGCAGTTCTTC; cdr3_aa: CASSLKDWWSYNEQFF
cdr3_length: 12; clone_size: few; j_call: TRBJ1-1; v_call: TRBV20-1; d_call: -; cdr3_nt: TGCAGTGCTCTCGGACCAAACACTGAAGCTTTCTTT; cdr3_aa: CSALGPNTEAFF
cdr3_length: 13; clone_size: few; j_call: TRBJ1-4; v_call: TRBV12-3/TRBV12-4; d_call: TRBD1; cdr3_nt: TGTGCCAGCAGTTTAAACAGGGGGGAAAAACTGTTTTTT; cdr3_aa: CASSLNRGEKLFF
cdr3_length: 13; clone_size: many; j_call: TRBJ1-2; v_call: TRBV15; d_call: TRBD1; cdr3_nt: TGTGCCACCAGCAGTTATGACAGGGGAGGCTACACCTTC; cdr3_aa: CATSSYDRGGYTF
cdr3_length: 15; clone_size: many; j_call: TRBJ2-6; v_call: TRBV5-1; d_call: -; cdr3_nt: TGCGCCAGCAGCATTGGGAGCTCTGGGGCCAACGTCCTGACTTTC; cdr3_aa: CASSIGSSGANVLTF
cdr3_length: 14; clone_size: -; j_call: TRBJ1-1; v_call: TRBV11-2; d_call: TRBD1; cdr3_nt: TGTGCCAGCAGCTACTCCTTGACAGGGACCGAAGCTTTCTTT; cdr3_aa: CASSYSLTGTEAFF
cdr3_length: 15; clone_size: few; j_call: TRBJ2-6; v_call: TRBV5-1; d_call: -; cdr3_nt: TGCGCCAGCAGCTACCTACCCACTGGGGCCAACGTCCTGACTTTC; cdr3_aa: CASSYLPTGANVLTF
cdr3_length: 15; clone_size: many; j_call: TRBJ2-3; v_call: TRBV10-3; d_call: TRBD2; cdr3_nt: TGTGCCATCAGTGGTCTAGCGGGAGACTCAGATACGCAGTATTTT; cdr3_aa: CAISGLAGDSDTQYF
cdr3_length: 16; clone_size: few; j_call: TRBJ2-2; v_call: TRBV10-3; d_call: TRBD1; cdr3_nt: TGTGCCGCGGGAGGAGACAGGGGGCGAGTAGCCGGGGAGCTGTTTTTT; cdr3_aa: CAAGGDRGRVAGELFF
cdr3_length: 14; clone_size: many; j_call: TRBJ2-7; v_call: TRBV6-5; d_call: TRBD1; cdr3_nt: TGTGCCAGCAGTTACCGGGACAGCCCCTACGAGCAGTACTTC; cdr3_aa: CASSYRDSPYEQYF
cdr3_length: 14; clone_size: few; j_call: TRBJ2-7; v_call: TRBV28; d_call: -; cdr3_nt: TGTGCCAGCAGTTTTCGGGCAGGGGCCATAGAGCAGTACTTC; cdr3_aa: CASSFRAGAIEQYF
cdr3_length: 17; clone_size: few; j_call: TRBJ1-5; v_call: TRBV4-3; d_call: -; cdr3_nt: TGCGCCAGCAGCCAAGATCTAGGACAGAGTAGCAATCAGCCCCAGCATTTT; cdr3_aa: CASSQDLGQSSNQPQHF
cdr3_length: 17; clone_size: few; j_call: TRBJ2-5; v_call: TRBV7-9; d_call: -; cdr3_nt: TGTGCCAGCAGCCTTCCCCTTCAGGCTGACCGACAAGAGACCCAGTACTTC; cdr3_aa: CASSLPLQADRQETQYF
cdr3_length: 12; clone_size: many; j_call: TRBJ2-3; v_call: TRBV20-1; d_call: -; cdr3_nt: TGCAGTGCTAGAGATGTGGGAGATACGCAGTATTTT; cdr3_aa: CSARDVGDTQYF
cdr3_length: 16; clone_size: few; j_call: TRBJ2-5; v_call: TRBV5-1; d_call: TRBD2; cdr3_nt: TGCGCCAGCAGCTTGGGAGCGGGGGGGCGACAAGAGACCCAGTACTTC; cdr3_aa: CASSLGAGGRQETQYF
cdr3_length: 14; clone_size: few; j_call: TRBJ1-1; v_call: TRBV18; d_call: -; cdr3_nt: TGTGCCAGCTCACGCGTACGGGACAACACTGAAGCTTTCTTT; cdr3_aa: CASSRVRDNTEAFF
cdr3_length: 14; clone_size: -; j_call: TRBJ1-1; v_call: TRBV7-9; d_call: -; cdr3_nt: TGTGCCAGCAGCTTAATAAGCCTCGGGGCTGAAGCTTTCTTT; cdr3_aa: CASSLISLGAEAFF